Below are 9 T cell receptor beta chains sequenced from a single sample in a study of blood T cell repertoires in COVID-19. Profiled with immunoSEQ multiplex PCR; TCRdb holds only in-frame clones, not every one. The profile shows hundreds of thousands of clones, approximately 90% of them singletons. The sequencing input was peripheral blood. These receptors all come from a man aged 18 to 29 with COVID-19, enrolled during active disease.

To note about this clone: A read error may produce the germline difference seen at one junction end. The chain uses TRBV2 and TRBJ2-5; 12 nucleotides agree with TRBD2. CDR1 and CDR2 from the germline V gene are SNHLY and FYNNEI. This CDR3 is built from 15 residues. The CDR3 bases are TGTGCCAGCAGAGCTACTAGCGGGGGGCAAGATACCCAGTACTTC. Protein product: CASRATSGGQDTQYF.

This chain joins TRBV11-2 and TRBJ2-1; D is unresolved. Looked up from germline, CDR1 is SGHAT and CDR2 is FQNNGV. The CDR3 sequence is 13 residues long. Trimming cost V 3 bases and J 6 bases, with 9 bases left between them. CDR3 in amino acids: CASSFEIGNEQFF. CDR3 DNA: TGTGCCAGCAGCTTCGAAATCGGCAATGAGCAGTTCTTC.

This rearrangement joins TRBV18 to TRBJ2-5; TRBD2 might be the D (5 bases). The V end was cut by 6 bases, the J end by 1 base, with 9 bases between. The CDR3 totals 13 residues. Germline values: CDR1 KGHSH, CDR2 LQKENI. The CDR3 loop reads CASSLGVQETQYF. For the CDR3, the DNA is TGTGCCAGCTCGCTCGGGGTCCAAGAGACCCAGTACTTC.

The chain has TRBV2 and TRBJ2-1; D is undetermined. Trimming left V 4 bases short and J 7 bases short, with 14 bases between. Looked up from germline, CDR1 is SNHLY and CDR2 is FYNNEI. The CDR3 has 14 residues. CDR3 sequence (DNA): TGTGCCAGCAGTGTAAGTCAGGCCAGGAATGAGCAGTTCTTC. This translates into CASSVSQARNEQFF.

Notes on this clone: Different DNA sequences within this sample yield the same CDR3. The V gene is TRBV24-1, the J gene TRBJ2-7; 7 bases agree with TRBD1. Germline trimming cut 2 bases from V and 4 bases from J; bases unmatched to any gene: 10. CDR1 KGHDR and CDR2 SFDVKD come from the germline V gene. This CDR3 is built from 16 residues. The CDR3 sequence is CATSDSRTGVGYEQYF. The CDR3 nucleotides are TGTGCCACCAGTGATTCGAGAACAGGGGTCGGGTACGAGCAGTACTTC.

The chain recombines TRBV6-5 with TRBJ1-1; TRBD1 might be the D (6 bases). The CDR3 has 15 amino acids. Between the trimmed V and J ends, which lost 0 bases and 0 bases, there was a span of 8 bases. CDR1 MNHEY and CDR2 SVGAGI come from the germline V gene. The CDR3 nucleotides are TGTGCCAGCAGTTACTCCCACAGGGTGAACACTGAAGCTTTCTTT. It translates to CASSYSHRVNTEAFF.

Worth noting for this clone: At one end, the junction sequence differs from germline, possibly due to a read error. The chain has TRBV2 and TRBJ2-3, with TRBD2 matching over 9 bases. Germline V gives CDR1 SNHLY, CDR2 FYNNEI. The CDR3 spans 12 residues. The CDR3 nucleotides read TGTGCCAGCAGGGCCAGACTAGCGGCGCCGGATTTT. This encodes CASRARLAAPDF.

The rearrangement uses TRBV5-5 and TRBJ2-2, with D possibly TRBD2 on 6 matching bases. The CDR3 spans 16 residues. V dropped 4 bases and J dropped 2 bases, with 15 bases sitting between them. Germline loops: CDR1 SGHKS, CDR2 YYEKEE (reference sequence). The CDR3 nucleotides are TGTGCCAGCAGCCCCAGGCCGGGACTTAACACCGGGGAGCTGTTTTTT. This translates into CASSPRPGLNTGELFF.

This clone occurred a few times. This rearrangement joins TRBV3-1 (or the pseudogene TRBV3-2) to TRBJ1-5; TRBD1 aligns across 7 bases. Germline V gene sequence: CDR1 LGHDT, CDR2 YNNKEL (reference sequence). The CDR3 loop spans 15 amino acids. The V and J ends lost 5 bases and 0 bases, in that order; junction bases with no gene match: 4. The CDR3 bases are TGTGCCAGCAGCGGCCGACAGGGTAGCAATCAGCCCCAGCATTTT. Protein product: CASSGRQGSNQPQHF.